Listed below are T cell receptor beta chains from one sample, sequenced in a study of blood T cell repertoires in COVID-19. The data were produced by immunoSEQ multiplex PCR, yet TCRdb's version contains in-frame clones alone and is incomplete. The data show under 250,000 clones, under 90% seen once. Input material: peripheral blood. The source of these receptors is a man in his 60s who had recovered from COVID-19. Each CDR3 is given with its conserved first and last residue. The order of the fields is V gene, D gene, clone size, J gene, CDR3 DNA, CDR3 protein. D genes are given only for firm matches. Size is stated for part of the rows, as once, few or many counts, or as a class when the clone is expanded.

v_gene: TRBV6-4
d_gene: TRBD1
abundance: NA
j_gene: TRBJ1-5
CDR3nt: TGTGCCAGCAGGAAGGACAGGGACGATAGCAATCAGCCCCAGCATTTT
CDR3aa: CASRKDRDDSNQPQHF

v_gene: TRBV3-1/TRBV3-2
d_gene: NA
abundance: NA
j_gene: TRBJ1-6
CDR3nt: TGTGCCAGCAGCCCCAAGGGGGACATTGAGAATTCACCCCTCCACTTT
CDR3aa: CASSPKGDIENSPLHF

v_gene: TRBV27
d_gene: NA
abundance: NA
j_gene: TRBJ2-7
CDR3nt: TGTGCCAGCTCAGGCAGTTCGGGGTACGAGCAGTACTTC
CDR3aa: CASSGSSGYEQYF

v_gene: TRBV11-2
d_gene: TRBD2
abundance: NA
j_gene: TRBJ2-1
CDR3nt: TGTGCCAGCAGGTTTAGCGGGGGGGCTTGGAATGAGCAGTTCTTC
CDR3aa: CASRFSGGAWNEQFF

v_gene: TRBV18
d_gene: TRBD1
abundance: NA
j_gene: TRBJ1-3
CDR3nt: TGTGCCAGCTCACCTCAGGGGGCCTCTGGAAACACCATATATTTT
CDR3aa: CASSPQGASGNTIYF

v_gene: TRBV10-2
d_gene: TRBD1
abundance: once
j_gene: TRBJ2-5
CDR3nt: TGCGCCAGCAGTCCCGGGACAGGGGGCTCAGAGACCCAGTACTTC
CDR3aa: CASSPGTGGSETQYF

v_gene: TRBV5-4
d_gene: TRBD2
abundance: few
j_gene: TRBJ2-7
CDR3nt: TGTGCCAGCAGCCCGGGGGGCGGGAGGTCCTACGAGCAGTACTTC
CDR3aa: CASSPGGGRSYEQYF

v_gene: TRBV30
d_gene: TRBD1
abundance: NA
j_gene: TRBJ1-2
CDR3nt: TGTGCCTGGAGTGTACGACAGGGGGGTGGCTACACCTTC
CDR3aa: CAWSVRQGGGYTF

v_gene: TRBV14
d_gene: NA
abundance: once
j_gene: TRBJ1-5
CDR3nt: TGTGCCAGCAGCCAAGGGGCGGGTCAGCCCCAGCATTTT
CDR3aa: CASSQGAGQPQHF

v_gene: TRBV4-3
d_gene: NA
abundance: NA
j_gene: TRBJ2-3
CDR3nt: TGCGCCAGCAGCCAAGATGAAGGGGCTCTTCGCACAGATACGCAGTATTTT
CDR3aa: CASSQDEGALRTDTQYF

v_gene: TRBV15
d_gene: NA
abundance: NA
j_gene: TRBJ1-4
CDR3nt: TGTGCCACCAGCAGAGATGGGGCCCTGCGGGAAAAACTGTTTTTT
CDR3aa: CATSRDGALREKLFF

v_gene: TRBV5-1
d_gene: NA
abundance: NA
j_gene: TRBJ1-2
CDR3nt: TGCGCCAGCAGCCAAGGGGGACCCACCGCCGGGGGCTACACCTTC
CDR3aa: CASSQGGPTAGGYTF

v_gene: TRBV5-4
d_gene: TRBD1
abundance: NA
j_gene: TRBJ2-5
CDR3nt: TGTGCCAGCAAAAAGACAGGGATGGGGGAGACCCAGTACTTC
CDR3aa: CASKKTGMGETQYF

v_gene: TRBV6-4
d_gene: TRBD1
abundance: NA
j_gene: TRBJ1-4
CDR3nt: TGTGCCAGCAGTGACGGAGGACAGGGGGCTCGAAAAGAAAAACTGTTTTTT
CDR3aa: CASSDGGQGARKEKLFF

v_gene: TRBV28
d_gene: TRBD2
abundance: NA
j_gene: TRBJ2-1
CDR3nt: TGTGCCAGCAGTTTAAATGCGGGAGTGCGGAATGAGCAGTTCTTC
CDR3aa: CASSLNAGVRNEQFF

v_gene: TRBV18
d_gene: NA
abundance: few
j_gene: TRBJ1-5
CDR3nt: TGTGCCAGCTCACCGTCCCCAGGGTCCGGTCAGCCCCAGCATTTT
CDR3aa: CASSPSPGSGQPQHF

v_gene: TRBV7-2
d_gene: TRBD1
abundance: NA
j_gene: TRBJ2-3
CDR3nt: TGTGCCAGCAGCTCGAGACGGACAGGGGGCACAGATACGCAGTATTTT
CDR3aa: CASSSRRTGGTDTQYF

v_gene: TRBV28
d_gene: NA
abundance: NA
j_gene: TRBJ2-7
CDR3nt: TGTGCCAGCAGTTTACCAGGGGAATTCTACGAGCAGTACTTC
CDR3aa: CASSLPGEFYEQYF

v_gene: TRBV7-2
d_gene: NA
abundance: NA
j_gene: TRBJ2-1
CDR3nt: TGTGCCAGCAGCTTAGTTAGCGGAGCTCACAATGAGCAGTTCTTC
CDR3aa: CASSLVSGAHNEQFF

v_gene: TRBV27
d_gene: NA
abundance: NA
j_gene: TRBJ1-5
CDR3nt: TGTGCCAGCAGTCTACTGGGCAATCAGCCCCAGCATTTT
CDR3aa: CASSLLGNQPQHF

v_gene: TRBV5-1
d_gene: NA
abundance: NA
j_gene: TRBJ1-1
CDR3nt: TGCGCCAGCAGCCAACCGGACAGATACACTGAAGCTTTCTTT
CDR3aa: CASSQPDRYTEAFF

v_gene: TRBV5-1
d_gene: TRBD2
abundance: once
j_gene: TRBJ2-5
CDR3nt: TGCGCCAGCAGCGTTAGCGGGAGTGGCCAAGAGACCCAGTACTTC
CDR3aa: CASSVSGSGQETQYF

v_gene: TRBV5-1
d_gene: NA
abundance: NA
j_gene: TRBJ2-1
CDR3nt: TGCGCCAGCAGCTTGGTCAGCTACAATGAGCAGTTCTTC
CDR3aa: CASSLVSYNEQFF

v_gene: TRBV5-5
d_gene: NA
abundance: NA
j_gene: TRBJ2-7
CDR3nt: TGTGCCAGCAGCACCTCCCTAGGGGGCTCCTACGAGCAGTACTTC
CDR3aa: CASSTSLGGSYEQYF

v_gene: TRBV18
d_gene: NA
abundance: NA
j_gene: TRBJ2-2
CDR3nt: TGTGCCAGCTCACCGATGGGACAGAACACCGGGGAGCTGTTTTTT
CDR3aa: CASSPMGQNTGELFF

v_gene: TRBV11-2
d_gene: NA
abundance: NA
j_gene: TRBJ2-7
CDR3nt: TGTGCCAGCGGGGGGGGGCCAGTCGAGCAGTACTTC
CDR3aa: CASGGGPVEQYF

v_gene: TRBV19
d_gene: NA
abundance: NA
j_gene: TRBJ1-1
CDR3nt: TGTGCCAGTAGTATTGGGGCCCGACAGCCTAACACTGAAGCTTTCTTT
CDR3aa: CASSIGARQPNTEAFF

v_gene: TRBV7-2
d_gene: NA
abundance: NA
j_gene: TRBJ1-4
CDR3nt: TGTGCCAGCAGACGCACGGCGGGCTCCAATGAAAAACTGTTTTTT
CDR3aa: CASRRTAGSNEKLFF

v_gene: TRBV3-1/TRBV3-2
d_gene: NA
abundance: NA
j_gene: TRBJ2-5
CDR3nt: TGTGCCAGCAGCCAGATGGGAGAGGAGACCCAGTACTTC
CDR3aa: CASSQMGEETQYF

v_gene: TRBV7-9
d_gene: NA
abundance: NA
j_gene: TRBJ1-1
CDR3nt: TGTGCCAGCAGCTCGGTCTTCACTGAAGCTTTCTTT
CDR3aa: CASSSVFTEAFF

v_gene: TRBV7-8
d_gene: TRBD1
abundance: NA
j_gene: TRBJ2-2
CDR3nt: TGTGCCAGCAGCTTAGCGTTGGGACAGTCATTCCTTACCGGGGAGCTGTTTTTT
CDR3aa: CASSLALGQSFLTGELFF

v_gene: TRBV29-1
d_gene: NA
abundance: NA
j_gene: TRBJ1-3
CDR3nt: TGCAGCGTGCAAACATGGGGAGGGAGTGCTGGAAACACCATATATTTT
CDR3aa: CSVQTWGGSAGNTIYF